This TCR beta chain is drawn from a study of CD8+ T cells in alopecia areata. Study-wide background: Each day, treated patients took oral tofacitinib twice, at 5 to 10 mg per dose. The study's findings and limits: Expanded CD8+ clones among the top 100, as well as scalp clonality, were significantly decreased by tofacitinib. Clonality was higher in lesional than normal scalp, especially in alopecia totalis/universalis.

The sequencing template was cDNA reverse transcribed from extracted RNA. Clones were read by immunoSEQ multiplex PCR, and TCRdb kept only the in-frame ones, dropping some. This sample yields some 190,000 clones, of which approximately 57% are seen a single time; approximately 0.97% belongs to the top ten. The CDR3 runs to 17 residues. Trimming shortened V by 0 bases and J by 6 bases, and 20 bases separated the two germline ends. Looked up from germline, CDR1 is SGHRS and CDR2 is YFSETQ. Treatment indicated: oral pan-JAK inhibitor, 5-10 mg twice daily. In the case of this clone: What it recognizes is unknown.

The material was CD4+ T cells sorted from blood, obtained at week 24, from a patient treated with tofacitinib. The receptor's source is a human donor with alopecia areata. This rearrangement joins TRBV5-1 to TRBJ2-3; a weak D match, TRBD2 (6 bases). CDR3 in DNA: TGCGCCAGCAGCTTGGCCCCTTCCGGGGGTGGCATGGATACGCAGTATTTT. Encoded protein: CASSLAPSGGGMDTQYF.